This T cell receptor (beta chain) was observed in a study of T cell responses to AZD1222 COVID-19 vaccine. Whole-study findings and limits: Spike-specific TCR breadth and depth went up after people got two AZD1222 doses.

This CDR3 contains 16 residues. Germline CDR1 is MNHEY and CDR2 is SMNVEV (reference sequence). Deletions cut 3 bases from V and 0 bases from J, with 12 bases between. TCRdb's copy holds only in-frame clones and misses some; the assay was immunoSEQ multiplex PCR. The profile shows approximately 130,000 clones, 88% of them singletons. This clone was seen only once. Its target is unknown. This specimen consisted of peripheral blood, obtained 28 days after the second AZD1222 dose. V is TRBV27 and J is TRBJ1-5, with D unclear. The sequence was collected from an adult who received the AZD1222 COVID-19 vaccine. CDR3 loop: CASSFSKGASNQPQHF. The CDR3 region has the DNA TGTGCCAGCAGTTTCTCGAAGGGAGCTAGCAATCAGCCCCAGCATTTT.